This T cell receptor beta chain stems from a study of blood T cell repertoires in COVID-19. Looking at the study overall: Samples came from the United States, Italy and Spain, spanning acute and convalescent COVID-19. Sources were T cells, B-cell-depleted T cells, or PBMCs; the material itself was cDNA or gDNA.

During active infection, Seattle patients enrolled and were then monitored through disease. Germline V CDR1 and CDR2: LGHDT, YNNKEL (reference sequence). The CDR3 has 16 amino acids. V was shortened by 3 bases and J by 1 base, with 12 bases between the two germline ends. Original processing notes: Reference gene primer amplification gave nucleated cell count estimates. Sequencing was performed with immunoSEQ multiplex PCR; in TCRdb, only in-frame clones are kept and a portion is missing. V and J calls and clone size are copied from that table; D and trimming were computed from the DNA. The sample yields more than 250,000 clones, about 91% seen once.

This clonotype was obtained from a woman in her thirties with COVID-19, enrolled during active disease. The V and J genes are TRBV3-1 (or the pseudogene TRBV3-2) and TRBJ1-4; D gene unclear. The sequenced sample was peripheral blood. CDR3 bases: TGTGCCAGCAGCCAGGGTGACTCCGGAACTAATGAAAAACTGTTTTTT. Its translation: CASSQGDSGTNEKLFF.